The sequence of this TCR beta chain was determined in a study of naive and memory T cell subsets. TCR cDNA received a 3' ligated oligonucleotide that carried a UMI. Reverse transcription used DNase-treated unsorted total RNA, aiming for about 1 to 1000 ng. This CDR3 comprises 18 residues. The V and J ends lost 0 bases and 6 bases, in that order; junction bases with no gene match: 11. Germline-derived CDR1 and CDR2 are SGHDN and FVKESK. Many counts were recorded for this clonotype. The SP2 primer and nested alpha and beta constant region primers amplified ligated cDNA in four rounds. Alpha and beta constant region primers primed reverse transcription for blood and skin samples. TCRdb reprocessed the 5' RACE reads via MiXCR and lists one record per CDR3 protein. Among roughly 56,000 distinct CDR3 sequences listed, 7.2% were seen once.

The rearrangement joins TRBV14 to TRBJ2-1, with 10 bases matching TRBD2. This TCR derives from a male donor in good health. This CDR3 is CASSQDPPRAGGSNEQFF. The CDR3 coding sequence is TGTGCCAGCAGCCAAGATCCCCCTCGAGCGGGAGGGAGCAATGAGCAGTTCTTC.